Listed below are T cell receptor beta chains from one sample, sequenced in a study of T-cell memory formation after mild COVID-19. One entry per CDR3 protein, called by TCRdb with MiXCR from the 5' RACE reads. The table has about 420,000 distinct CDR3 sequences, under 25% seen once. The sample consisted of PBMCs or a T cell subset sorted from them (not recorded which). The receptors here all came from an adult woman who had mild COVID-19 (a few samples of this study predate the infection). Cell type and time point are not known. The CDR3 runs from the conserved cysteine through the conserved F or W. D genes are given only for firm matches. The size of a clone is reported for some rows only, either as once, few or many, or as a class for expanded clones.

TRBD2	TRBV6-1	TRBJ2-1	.	CASSEPAGGFGEQFF
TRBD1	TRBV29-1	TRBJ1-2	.	CSVEERRGRGYTF
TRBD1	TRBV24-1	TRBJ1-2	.	CATSDADRDGYTF
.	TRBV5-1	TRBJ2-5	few	CASSLLAQYF
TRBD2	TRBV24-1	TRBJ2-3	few	CATSVSGRGIIPQYF
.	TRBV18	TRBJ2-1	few	CASSPPQSGTHNEQFF
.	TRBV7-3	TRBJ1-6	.	CASSLFQGKGSPLHF
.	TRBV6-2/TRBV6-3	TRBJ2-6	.	CASSNPWGANVLTF
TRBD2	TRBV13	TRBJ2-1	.	CASSGGVTYNEQFF
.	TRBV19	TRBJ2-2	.	CASSTPGDRGTGELFF
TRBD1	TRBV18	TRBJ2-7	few	CASSLYRGSSYEQYF
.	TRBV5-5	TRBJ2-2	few	CASSFVPDGGELFF
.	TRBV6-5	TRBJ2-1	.	CASSYFNEQFF
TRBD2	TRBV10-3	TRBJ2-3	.	CAISEERGADTQYF
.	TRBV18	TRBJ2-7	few	CASSPSSGYEQYF
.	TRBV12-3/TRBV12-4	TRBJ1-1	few	CASSLTAVGTEAFF
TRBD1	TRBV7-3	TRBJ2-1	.	CASSFGEGADEQFF
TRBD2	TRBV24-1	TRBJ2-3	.	CATSDFGLAGYTDTQYF
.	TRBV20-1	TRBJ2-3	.	CSARDWQGMKDTQYF
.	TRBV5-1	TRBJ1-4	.	CASSLNGANSGEKLFF
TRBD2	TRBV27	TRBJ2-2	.	CASSPGLAGVENTGELFF
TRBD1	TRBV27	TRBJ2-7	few	CASRPTGTGVYEQYF